The clone carrying this T cell receptor (beta chain) has at least ten counts. Its target is not known. Sorting was used to obtain naive CD8 T cells (CD8+CD4-CCR7+CD45RA+). The entry originates in a study of molecular identifiers for immune sequencing clone quantification. Study-wide findings and caveats: Clones that exceeded 20 RNA copies held over 98% of effector molecules, yet under 1% in naive cells. Identical TCR molecules sharing a barcode could underestimate highly expanded clone sizes.

TCRdb reprocessed the PCR reads via MiXCR and lists one record per CDR3 protein. Here the sample spans hundreds of thousands of distinct CDR3 sequences, about 25% being singletons. Sequencing was performed on naive CD8+ T cells from blood, with Jurkat cell RNA spiked in. The subset: FACS-sorted CD8+CD4-CCR7+CD45RA+ naive T cells. The clonotype originates from a human donor in good health. Some libraries in this study had Jurkat cell RNA spiked in.

This CDR3 is CASRGTSAAAVTDTQYF. For the CDR3, the DNA is TGTGCCAGCCGTGGGACTAGCGCGGCCGCTGTCACAGATACGCAGTATTTT. This chain links TRBV7-9 with TRBJ2-3; TRBD2 aligns across 10 bases. Trimming removed 8 bases from V and 2 bases from J; junction bases left unmatched: 13. Germline lookup yields CDR1 SEHNR and CDR2 FQNEAQ (reference sequence). The CDR3 contains 17 residues.